This T cell receptor (beta chain) was captured in a study of cytomegalovirus exposure and HLA in healthy donors. Overall study context: Counted in an early data release were tens of millions of unique TCRs from HLA-typed donors. Study-wide findings and caveats: Sequences of the TCR beta chain were said to predict the HLA-A and HLA-B alleles of most subjects accurately. TCR beta V- and J-gene trimming, according to a later analysis, was linked to a missense DCLRE1C variant. Per published reports, the classifier diagnosed cytomegalovirus status with high specificity and sensitivity.

PCR amplification relied on 60 Vbeta primers (plus 13 Jbeta primers). Clones were sequenced by immunoSEQ multiplex PCR, and TCRdb holds only the in-frame ones, with some missing. The data show about 200,000 clones, approximately 70% seen once. This clone appeared a single time. Antigen: not known. The germline V and J ends were trimmed by 5 bases and 1 base, with 14 bases remaining between them. Germline values: CDR1 MNHEY, CDR2 SVGAGI. The CDR3 contains 15 residues. V gene TRBV6-5 combines with J gene TRBJ2-5; the D gene is possibly TRBD1 (5 bases). This TCR derives from a woman in her 30s in good health and CMV-seronegative. Sequenced sample: PBMCs. CDR3 residues: CASSIPGQGQETQYF. The CDR3 nucleotides are TGTGCCAGCAGTATCCCCGGTCAGGGCCAAGAGACCCAGTACTTC.